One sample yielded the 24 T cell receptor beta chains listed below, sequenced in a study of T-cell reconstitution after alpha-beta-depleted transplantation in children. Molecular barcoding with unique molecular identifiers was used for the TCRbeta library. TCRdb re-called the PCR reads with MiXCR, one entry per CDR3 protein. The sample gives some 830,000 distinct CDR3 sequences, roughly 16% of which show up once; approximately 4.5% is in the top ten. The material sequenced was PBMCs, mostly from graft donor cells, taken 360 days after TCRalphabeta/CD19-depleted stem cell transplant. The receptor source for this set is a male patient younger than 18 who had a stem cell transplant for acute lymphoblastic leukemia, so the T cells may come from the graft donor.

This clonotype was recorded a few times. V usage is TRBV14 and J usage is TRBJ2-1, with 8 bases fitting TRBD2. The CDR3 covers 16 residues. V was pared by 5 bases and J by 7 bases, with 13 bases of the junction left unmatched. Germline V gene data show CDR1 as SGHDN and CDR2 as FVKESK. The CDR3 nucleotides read TGTGCCAGCAGCTCTAAGATGGGACTAGAGGGGAATGAGCAGTTCTTC. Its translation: CASSSKMGLEGNEQFF.

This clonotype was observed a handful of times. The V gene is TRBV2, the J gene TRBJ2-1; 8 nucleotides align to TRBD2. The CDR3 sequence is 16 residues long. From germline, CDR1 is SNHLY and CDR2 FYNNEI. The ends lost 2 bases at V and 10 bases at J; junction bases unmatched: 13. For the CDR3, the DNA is TGTGCCAGCAGTGAAATCGCGGGAGGCCGATTTATGGAGCAGTTCTTC. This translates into CASSEIAGGRFMEQFF. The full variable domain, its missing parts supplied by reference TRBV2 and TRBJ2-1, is EPEVTQTPSHQVTQMGQEVILRCVPISNHLYFYWYRQILGQKVEFLVSFYNNEISEKSEIFDDQFSVERPDGSNFTLKIRSTKLEDSAMYFCASSEIAGGRFMEQFFGPGTRLTVL.

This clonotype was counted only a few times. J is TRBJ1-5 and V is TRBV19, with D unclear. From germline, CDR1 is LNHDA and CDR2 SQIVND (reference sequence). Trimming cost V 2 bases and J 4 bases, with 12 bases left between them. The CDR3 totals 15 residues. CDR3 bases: TGTGCCAGTAGTATATCGGGTACACCGAATCAGCCCCAGCATTTT. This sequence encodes CASSISGTPNQPQHF.

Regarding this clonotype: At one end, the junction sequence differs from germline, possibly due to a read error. CDR3 loop: CASRLEGQASF. CDR3 in DNA: TGTGCCAGCAGGCTCGAGGGTCAAGCTTCCTTT. The genes are TRBV13 and TRBJ1-1; D gene unclear. The CDR3 totals 11 residues. Germline V gene lookup returns CDR1 PRHDT and CDR2 FYEKMQ (reference sequence).

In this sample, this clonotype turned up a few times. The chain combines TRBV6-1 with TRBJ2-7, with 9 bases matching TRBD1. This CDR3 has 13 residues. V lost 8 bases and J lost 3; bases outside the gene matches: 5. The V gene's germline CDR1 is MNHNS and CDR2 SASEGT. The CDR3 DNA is TGTGCCAGCGGGCGGGACAGGGTCTACGAGCAGTACTTC. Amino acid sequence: CASGRDRVYEQYF.

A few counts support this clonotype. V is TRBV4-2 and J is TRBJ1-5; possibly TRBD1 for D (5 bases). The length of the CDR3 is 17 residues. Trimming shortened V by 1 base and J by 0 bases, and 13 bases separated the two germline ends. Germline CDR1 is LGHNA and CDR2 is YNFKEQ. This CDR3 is CASSQAGVAYSNQPQHF. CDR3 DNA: TGTGCCAGCAGCCAAGCGGGGGTGGCATATAGCAATCAGCCCCAGCATTTT.

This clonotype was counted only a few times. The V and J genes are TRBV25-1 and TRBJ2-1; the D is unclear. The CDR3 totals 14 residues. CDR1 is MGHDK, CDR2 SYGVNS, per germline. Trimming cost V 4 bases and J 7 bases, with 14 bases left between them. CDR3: CASSGSPLRNEQFF. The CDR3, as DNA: TGTGCCAGCAGTGGCTCCCCTCTGCGAAATGAGCAGTTCTTC.

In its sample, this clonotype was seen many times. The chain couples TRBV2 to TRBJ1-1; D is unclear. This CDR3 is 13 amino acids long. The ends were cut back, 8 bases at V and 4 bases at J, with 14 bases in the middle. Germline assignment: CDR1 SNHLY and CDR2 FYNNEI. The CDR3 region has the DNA TGTGCCAGCGTCCGGGTAGAGGTCACTGAAGCTTTCTTT. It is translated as CASVRVEVTEAFF.

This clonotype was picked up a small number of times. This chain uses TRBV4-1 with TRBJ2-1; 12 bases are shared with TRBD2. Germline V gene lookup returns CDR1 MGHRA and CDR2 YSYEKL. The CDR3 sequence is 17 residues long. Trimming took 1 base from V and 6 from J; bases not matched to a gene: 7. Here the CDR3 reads CASSQALGLAGINEQFF. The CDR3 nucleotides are TGCGCCAGCAGCCAAGCCTTAGGACTAGCGGGGATCAATGAGCAGTTCTTC.

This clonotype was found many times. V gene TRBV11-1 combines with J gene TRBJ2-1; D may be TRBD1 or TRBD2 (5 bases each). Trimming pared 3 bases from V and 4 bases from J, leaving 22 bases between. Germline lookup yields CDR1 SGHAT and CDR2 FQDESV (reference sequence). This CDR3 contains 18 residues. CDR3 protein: CASSFNPGPLTIYNEQFF. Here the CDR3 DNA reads TGTGCCAGCAGCTTCAATCCGGGACCGTTAACCATTTACAATGAGCAGTTCTTC.

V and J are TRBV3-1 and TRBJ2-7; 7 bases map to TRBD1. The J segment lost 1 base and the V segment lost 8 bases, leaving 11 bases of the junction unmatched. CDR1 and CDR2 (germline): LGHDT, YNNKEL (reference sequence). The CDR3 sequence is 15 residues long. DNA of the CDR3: TGTGCCAGCGCTCCGCCTGAGACAGGGTCCTACGAGCAGTACTTC. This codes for CASAPPETGSYEQYF.

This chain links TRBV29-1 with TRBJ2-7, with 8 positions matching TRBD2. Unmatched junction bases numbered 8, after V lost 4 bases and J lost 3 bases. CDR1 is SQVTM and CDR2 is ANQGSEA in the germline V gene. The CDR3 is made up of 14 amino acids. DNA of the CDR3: TGCAGCGTTGGACGCCTAGCGGGTGACTACGAGCAGTACTTC. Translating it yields CSVGRLAGDYEQYF.

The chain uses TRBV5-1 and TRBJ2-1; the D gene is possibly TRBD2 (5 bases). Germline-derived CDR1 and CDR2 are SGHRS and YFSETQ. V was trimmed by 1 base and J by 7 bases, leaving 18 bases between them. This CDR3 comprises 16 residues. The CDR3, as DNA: TGCGCCAGCAGCTTGCGCACTAGATCCGCTGGTAATGAGCAGTTCTTC. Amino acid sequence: CASSLRTRSAGNEQFF.

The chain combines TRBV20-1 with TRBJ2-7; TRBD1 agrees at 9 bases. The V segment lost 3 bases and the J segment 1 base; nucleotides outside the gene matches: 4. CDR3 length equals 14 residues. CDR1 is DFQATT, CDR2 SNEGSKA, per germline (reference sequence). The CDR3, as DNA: TGCAGTGCTAGCCCGGGACAGGGTTCCTACGAGCAGTACTTC. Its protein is CSASPGQGSYEQYF.

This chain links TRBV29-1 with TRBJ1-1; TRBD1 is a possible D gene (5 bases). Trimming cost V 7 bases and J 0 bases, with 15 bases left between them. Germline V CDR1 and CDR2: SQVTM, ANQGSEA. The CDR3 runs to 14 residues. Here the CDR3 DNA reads TGCAGCGCGAGCAGGGTCGAGATGAACACTGAAGCTTTCTTT. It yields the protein CSASRVEMNTEAFF. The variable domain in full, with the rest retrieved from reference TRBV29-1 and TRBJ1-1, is SAVISQKPSRDICQRGTSLTIQCQVDSQVTMMFWYRQQPGQSLTLIATANQGSEATYESGFVIDKFPISRPNLTFSTLTVSNMSPEDSSIYLCSASRVEMNTEAFFGQGTRLTVV.

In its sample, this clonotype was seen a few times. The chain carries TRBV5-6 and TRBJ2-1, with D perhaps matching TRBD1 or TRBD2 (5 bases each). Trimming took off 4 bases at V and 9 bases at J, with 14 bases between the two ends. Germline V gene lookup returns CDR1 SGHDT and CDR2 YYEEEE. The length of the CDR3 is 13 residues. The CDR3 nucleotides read TGTGCCAGCAGCCCGGTCTCCGGGACTGAGCAGTTCTTC. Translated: CASSPVSGTEQFF.

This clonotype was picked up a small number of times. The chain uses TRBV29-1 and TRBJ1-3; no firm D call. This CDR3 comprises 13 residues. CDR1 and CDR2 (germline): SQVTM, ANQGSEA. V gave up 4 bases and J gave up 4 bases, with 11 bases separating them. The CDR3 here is CSVGTAGGNTIYF. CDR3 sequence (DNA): TGCAGCGTTGGGACCGCGGGCGGAAACACCATATATTTT.

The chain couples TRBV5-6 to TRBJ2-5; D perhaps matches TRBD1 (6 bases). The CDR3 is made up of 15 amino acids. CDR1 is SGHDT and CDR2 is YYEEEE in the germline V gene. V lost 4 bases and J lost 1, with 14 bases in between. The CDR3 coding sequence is TGTGCCAGCAGCGCGGTCGGACAGATCCAAGAGACCCAGTACTTC. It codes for CASSAVGQIQETQYF.

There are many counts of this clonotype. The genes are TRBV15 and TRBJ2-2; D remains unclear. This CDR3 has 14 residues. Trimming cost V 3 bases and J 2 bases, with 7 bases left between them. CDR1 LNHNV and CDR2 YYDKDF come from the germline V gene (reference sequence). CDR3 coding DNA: TGTGCCACCAGCAGGGACCGTAACACCGGGGAGCTGTTTTTT. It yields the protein CATSRDRNTGELFF.

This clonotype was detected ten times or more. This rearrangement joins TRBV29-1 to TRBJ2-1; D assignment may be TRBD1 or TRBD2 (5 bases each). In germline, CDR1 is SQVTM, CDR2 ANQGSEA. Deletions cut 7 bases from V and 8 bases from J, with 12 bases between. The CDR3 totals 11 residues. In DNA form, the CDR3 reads TGCAGCGGAACGATGGGGGATGAGCAGTTCTTC. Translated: CSGTMGDEQFF.

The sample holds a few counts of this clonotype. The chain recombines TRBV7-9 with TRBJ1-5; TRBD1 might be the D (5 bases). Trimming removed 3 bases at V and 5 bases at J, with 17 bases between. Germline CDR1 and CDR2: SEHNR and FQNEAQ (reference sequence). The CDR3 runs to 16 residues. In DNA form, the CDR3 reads TGTGCCAGCAGCTTGTCCGGGACCGTAATCCATCAGCCCCAGCATTTT. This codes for CASSLSGTVIHQPQHF.

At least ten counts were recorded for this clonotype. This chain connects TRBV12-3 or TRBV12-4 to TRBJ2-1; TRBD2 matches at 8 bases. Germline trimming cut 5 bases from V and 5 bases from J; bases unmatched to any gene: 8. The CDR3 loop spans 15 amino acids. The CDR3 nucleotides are TGTGCCAGCAGTCCCGGAACTAGCGGTAACAATGAGCAGTTCTTC. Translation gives CASSPGTSGNNEQFF.

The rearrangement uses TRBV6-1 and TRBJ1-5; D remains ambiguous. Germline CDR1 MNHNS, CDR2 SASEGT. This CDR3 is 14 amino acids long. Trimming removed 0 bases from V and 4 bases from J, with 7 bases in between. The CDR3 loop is CASSEAWVNQPQHF. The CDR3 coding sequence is TGTGCCAGCAGTGAAGCCTGGGTAAATCAGCCCCAGCATTTT.

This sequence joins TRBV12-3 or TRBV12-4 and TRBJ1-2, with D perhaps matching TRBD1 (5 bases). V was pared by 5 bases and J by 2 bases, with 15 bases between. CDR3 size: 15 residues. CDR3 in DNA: TGTGCCAGCAGTCGCCCGAACAGGAGGAACTATGGCTACACCTTC. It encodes CASSRPNRRNYGYTF.